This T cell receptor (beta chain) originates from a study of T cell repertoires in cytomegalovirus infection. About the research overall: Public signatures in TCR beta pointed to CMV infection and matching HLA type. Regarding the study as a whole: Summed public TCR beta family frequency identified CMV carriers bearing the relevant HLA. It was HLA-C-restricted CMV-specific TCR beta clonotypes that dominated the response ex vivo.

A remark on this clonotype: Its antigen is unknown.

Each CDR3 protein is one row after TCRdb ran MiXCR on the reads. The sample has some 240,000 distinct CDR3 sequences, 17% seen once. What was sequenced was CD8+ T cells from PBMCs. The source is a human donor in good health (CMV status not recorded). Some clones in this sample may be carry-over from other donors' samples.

DNA of the CDR3: TGTGCCAGTAGGGTTCAACAGTGGGAGAACACCGGGGAGCTGTTTTTT. Protein sequence: CASRVQQWENTGELFF. The V call is TRBV19, the J call TRBJ2-2; D is unresolved. Germline CDR1 is LNHDA and CDR2 is SQIVND (reference sequence). V was pared by 6 bases and J by 1 base, with 15 bases between. The CDR3 length is 16 residues.